This T cell receptor beta chain appears in the sequencing data of a study of cytomegalovirus exposure and HLA in healthy donors. General study findings and limits: Rarity marked most TCR sequences, yet some public TCRs occurred in many donors.

Germline assignment: CDR1 MNHNS and CDR2 SASEGT. V gave up 0 bases and J gave up 3 bases; unmatched junction bases: 2. The CDR3 has 16 residues. The PCR had 60 Vbeta and 13 Jbeta primers. TCRdb's table, derived via immunoSEQ multiplex PCR, lists solely in-frame clones and lacks some. The table includes some 130,000 clones, roughly 82% detected once. Comment on this clone: Its antigen is not identified.

Unrecorded immune exposures were likely, despite nominal health at sampling. The source material was PBMCs. The chain links TRBV6-1 to TRBJ1-4; TRBD1 aligns across 9 bases. This receptor was obtained from a male donor in good health and CMV-seropositive. This CDR3 reads CASSEAQGAANEKLFF. The CDR3 DNA reads as TGTGCCAGCAGTGAAGCACAGGGGGCGGCTAATGAAAAACTGTTTTTT.